What follows describes a single T cell receptor (beta chain). There is no known antigen for this receptor. No qualities accompany the bases; no much larger clone lies one base away. The data were taken from a study of PD-1 blockade in classical Hodgkin lymphoma (TCRdb year 2020). With respect to the entire study: The study used CyTOF and TCR beta sequencing to define a peripheral blood immune signature of response to PD-1 blockade in classical Hodgkin lymphoma. Points the paper makes about the study in general: Baseline TCR diversity was reported to be lower in newly diagnosed patients than in healthy donors and to be lower still in relapsed/refractory patients. The study was restricted to a single clinical trial cohort, and the causes of repertoire differences, possibly disease activity or prior therapy, were left undefined.

Genomic DNA was isolated using the Qiagen DNeasy kit from unsorted PBMCs as well as from negatively selected CD4+ and CD8+ fractions. Amplification of TCR beta CDR3 regions was done by immunoSEQ multiplex PCR with primers that anneal to V and J segments. A synthetic immune receptor repertoire was used to minimize amplification bias, and remaining bias was computationally removed after sequencing. In the authors' own workflow: Custom Python scripts were used to quantify repertoire diversity as the Shannon entropy index. Unsorted, CD4+ and CD8+ repertoires were examined separately, except in combined analyses, for which CD4+ and CD8+ sequences were merged in silico. Imported from immuneACCESS, the table was reduced by TCRdb to in-frame sequences with V and J called. These copies leave out some clones; in studies compared against another copy, an unresolved V gene accounts for under half, and the cause of the remainder is not known. The V and J calls and clone size come from that table; D and trimming were worked out from the DNA. For this sample there are 25,000 to 35,000 clones; 88% appear just once. The leading ten clones occupy 0.95% to 1.5% of the sample.

Interpreted using the paper, the time point label stands for: newly diagnosed, previously untreated cHL patient sample. Magnetic negative selection with a Miltenyi CD4+ T cell isolation kit was used to purify CD4+ T cells from thawed PBMCs. As a comparison group for the relapsed/refractory trial patients, PBMCs were sequenced from patients with newly diagnosed, previously untreated classical Hodgkin lymphoma. Peripheral blood was collected in 8 mL Vacutainer Cell Preparation Tubes, from which PBMCs were isolated by centrifugation and then cryopreserved. Purified CD4+ and CD8+ fractions were generated only in cases for which an additional PBMC sample was available. On LS columns in a quadroMACS separator, the magnetically labelled cells were depleted, and the flow-through was collected as the purified fraction. V is pruned by 4 bases and J by 2 bases, leaving 4 bases of the junction without a gene match. The CDR3 has 15 amino acids, counting the end cysteine and phenylalanine. Of all the DNA, just the CDR3 is kept, 45 bases in frame from base 1. The germline V gene sets CDR1 to MNHEY and CDR2 to SVGAGI.

Sequences were obtained from CD4+ T cells from blood. The sequence was collected from a human donor with classical Hodgkin lymphoma. The rearrangement joined TRBV6-5 to TRBJ1-5; 8 junctional bases match TRBD1. The nucleotide sequence reads TGTGCCAGCAGTTCTTCAGGGGGCGGCAATCAGCCCCAGCATTTT. Its coded protein is CASSSSGGGNQPQHF.